Included here is one TCR beta chain sequence, with context. Per the authors' pipeline: Amplification of reference gene primers was used by the study to estimate nucleated cell counts. Produced via immunoSEQ multiplex PCR; TCRdb's table is partial and in-frame only. V, J and clone size were drawn from that table, and D and trimming were deduced from the DNA. The sample holds roughly 220,000 clones, 75% to 85% seen once. The CDR3 extends over 14 amino acids. Germline V gene data show CDR1 as SGHNT and CDR2 as YYREEE (reference sequence). V lost 5 bases, J lost 4 bases, and 7 bases stayed unmatched. This entry is derived from a study of blood T cell repertoires in COVID-19. Study information: Samples came from the United States, Italy and Spain, spanning acute and convalescent COVID-19. In each case, the material was cDNA or gDNA derived from T cells, B-cell-depleted T cells, or PBMCs.

The receptor comes from a woman aged 40 to 50 who had recovered from COVID-19. The chain employs TRBV5-4 and TRBJ1-1, with TRBD1 matching 8 bases. Source material: peripheral blood. Here the CDR3 reads CASSAYTGGTEAFF. For the CDR3, the DNA is TGTGCCAGCAGTGCTTATACAGGGGGCACTGAAGCTTTCTTT.